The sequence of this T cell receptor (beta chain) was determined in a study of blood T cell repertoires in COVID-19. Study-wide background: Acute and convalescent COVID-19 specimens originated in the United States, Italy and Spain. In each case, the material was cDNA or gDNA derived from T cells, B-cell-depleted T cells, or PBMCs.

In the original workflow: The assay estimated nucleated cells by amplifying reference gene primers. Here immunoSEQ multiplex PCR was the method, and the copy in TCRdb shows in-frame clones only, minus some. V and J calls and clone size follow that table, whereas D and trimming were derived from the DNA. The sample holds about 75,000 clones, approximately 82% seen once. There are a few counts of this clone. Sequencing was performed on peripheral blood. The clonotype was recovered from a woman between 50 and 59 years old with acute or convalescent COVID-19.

The CDR3 is CASSLNRQGMNTEAFF. Written as DNA, the CDR3 is TGTGCCAGCAGCTTAAATCGTCAGGGGATGAACACTGAAGCTTTCTTT. The V call is TRBV7-3, the J call TRBJ1-1, with D possibly being TRBD1 (6 bases). The V gene's germline CDR1 is SGHTA and CDR2 FQGTGA. The V end was cut by 1 base, the J end by 0 bases, with 12 bases between. The CDR3 is 16 residues long.